This T cell receptor (beta chain) was recorded in a study of T cell responses to AZD1222 COVID-19 vaccine. Germline values: CDR1 ENHRY, CDR2 SYGVKD. With 2 bases removed from V and 5 bases from J, the gap between germline ends came to 12 bases. The CDR3 totals 14 residues. Generated by immunoSEQ multiplex PCR, the TCRdb table keeps only in-frame clones and is missing some. The sample has about 140,000 clones, about 92% seen once; the top ten hold approximately 12%. This TCR was sampled from an adult who had recovered from COVID-19. The sequenced sample was peripheral blood, obtained after recovery from COVID-19. The chain employs TRBV10-3 and TRBJ2-5, with D perhaps matching TRBD2 (5 bases). The CDR3 sequence is CAISEDPLAETQYF. The CDR3 coding sequence is TGTGCCATCAGTGAGGACCCCTTAGCGGAGACCCAGTACTTC.